The 6 T cell receptor beta chains given below trace back to one sample, sequenced in a study of T cells in Graves' hyperthyroidism and ophthalmopathy. What was amplified from RNA transcripts were TCR beta CDR3 regions. TCR CDR3 regions were first amplified by RT-PCR with HTBI primers. A single record per CDR3 protein comes from TCRdb applying MiXCR to the multiplex PCR reads. Of 750,000 to 950,000 distinct CDR3 sequences listed, 38% are singletons. The sequenced sample consisted of blood. These receptors were taken from a man between 18 and 29 years old with Graves' hyperthyroidism.

The sample holds one count of this clonotype. One junction end does not reproduce the germline sequence, and a read error may be involved. The rearrangement joins TRBV7-9 to TRBJ1-5, with TRBD1 identical over 7 bases. Germline CDR1 and CDR2: SEHNR and FQNEAQ (reference sequence). The CDR3 loop spans 17 amino acids. CDR3 bases: TGCGCCAGCAGCCAAGATAGGGGGCCATATAGCAATCAGCCCCAGCATTTT. This sequence encodes CASSQDRGPYSNQPQHF.

V usage is TRBV10-3 and J usage is TRBJ1-6, with D tentatively TRBD1 (5 bases). There are 13 residues in the CDR3. Germline CDR1 is ENHRY and CDR2 is SYGVKD. V was cut by 7 bases and J by 13 bases, with 17 bases left in between. CDR3 sequence (DNA): TGTGCCATCACCAGGGACGGAAATCAGCCCCTCCACTTT. Its translation: CAITRDGNQPLHF.

This clonotype was recorded a few times. The chain uses TRBV5-6 and TRBJ2-2, with TRBD2 identical over 7 bases. Germline assignment: CDR1 SGHDT and CDR2 YYEEEE. The CDR3 sequence is 15 residues long. Trimming cost V 5 bases and J 1 base; bases outside gene matches: 5. The CDR3 region is CASRLGTMNTGELFF. The CDR3 DNA reads TGTGCCAGCAGGTTAGGGACTATGAACACCGGGGAGCTGTTTTTT.

Many counts were recorded for this clonotype. The chain links TRBV10-3 to TRBJ1-2, with D tentatively TRBD1 (5 bases). V was trimmed by 1 base and J by 3 bases, leaving 12 bases between them. CDR1 ENHRY and CDR2 SYGVKD come from the germline V gene. This CDR3 has 15 amino acids. The chain's CDR3 is CAISEWPGRDYGYTF. The CDR3 region has the DNA TGTGCCATCAGTGAGTGGCCAGGGAGGGACTATGGCTACACCTTC.

In this sample, this clonotype turned up many times. The chain is built from TRBV7-8 and TRBJ1-6; D unresolved. Trimming took 4 bases from V and 13 from J, leaving 14 bases between them. The CDR3 sequence is 13 residues long. Per the germline V gene, CDR1 is SGHVS and CDR2 is FQNEAQ. CDR3 sequence (DNA): TGTGCCAGCAGCTATCAGAACGAGGTCCCCCTCCACTTT. Translation: CASSYQNEVPLHF.

This chain uses TRBV10-3 with TRBJ1-1, with TRBD1 matching over 11 bases. Trimming took 10 bases from V and 6 from J; bases not matched to a gene: 16. The germline V gene encodes CDR1 ENHRY and CDR2 SYGVKD. The CDR3 has 16 amino acids. CDR3 residues: CATGTGGGQGWPEAFF. The CDR3 region has the DNA TGTGCCACCGGGACAGGGGGGGGACAGGGGTGGCCTGAAGCTTTCTTT.